The 11 T cell receptor beta chains below come from one sample, sequenced in a study of neurological immune-mediated disorders. One entry per CDR3 protein, called by TCRdb with MiXCR from the 5' RACE reads. The table includes about 62,000 distinct CDR3 sequences, 3% to 4% detected once. The sequenced sample was PBMCs. All receptors come from a woman aged 50 to 60 with multiple sclerosis.

This clonotype was seen a handful of times. The junction shows a germline mismatch at one end, possibly a read error. The chain employs TRBV12-3 or TRBV12-4 and TRBJ2-3, with TRBD2 matching 7 bases. The CDR3 is made up of 15 amino acids. This chain's CDR3 is CANSRYSGSTDTQYF. CDR3 DNA sequence: TGTGCCAACAGTCGCTATAGCGGGAGCACAGATACGCAGTATTTT.

This clonotype came up many times. The chain couples TRBV20-1 to TRBJ1-6; 9 bases are shared with TRBD1. CDR1 and CDR2 from the germline V gene are DFQATT and SNEGSKA (reference sequence). V shed 0 bases and J 11 bases; nucleotides not matched to a gene: 11. The CDR3 consists of 16 residues. CDR3: CSARDAERQGVAPLHF. CDR3 in DNA: TGCAGTGCTAGAGATGCGGAACGACAGGGGGTCGCACCCCTCCACTTT.

This clonotype has a count of ten or more. The chain employs TRBV7-2 and TRBJ2-7; 7 bases are a match to TRBD2. With 5 bases clipped from V and 2 bases from J, the junction kept 6 bases outside the gene matches. Germline values: CDR1 SGHTA, CDR2 FQGNSA. The CDR3 contains 14 residues. The CDR3: CASSPFRGAYEQYF. The CDR3 region has the DNA TGTGCCAGCAGCCCCTTCCGGGGGGCCTACGAGCAGTACTTC.

This clonotype appeared many times. Written as DNA, the CDR3 is TGTGCCAGCAGCTTAACCCCTGACCGTAATCAGCCCCAGCATTTT. Amino acids: CASSLTPDRNQPQHF. The rearrangement joins TRBV7-6 to TRBJ1-5; D unclear. The germline gives CDR1 SGHVS, CDR2 FNYEAQ. This CDR3 comprises 15 residues. The V gene lost 2 bases and the J gene lost 4 bases, with 12 bases spanning the gap.

By proportion, this clonotype is medium-sized. The chain has TRBV6-1 and TRBJ2-3; 12 nucleotides match TRBD2. Per germline, CDR1 MNHNS and CDR2 SASEGT. The V and J ends lost 1 base and 4 bases, in that order; junction bases with no gene match: 0. The length of the CDR3 is 15 residues. The CDR3 spells CASSEGLAGADTQYF. Here the CDR3 DNA reads TGTGCCAGCAGTGAAGGACTAGCGGGAGCAGATACGCAGTATTTT.

At least ten counts were recorded for this clonotype. The rearrangement links TRBV5-6 to TRBJ1-4; no clear D. Germline V gene lookup returns CDR1 SGHDT and CDR2 YYEEEE. The CDR3 spans 14 residues. V gave up 0 bases and J gave up 7 bases, with 10 bases separating them. CDR3 sequence: CASSLAGNGEKLFF. The CDR3 DNA is TGTGCCAGCAGCTTGGCTGGGAATGGTGAAAAACTGTTTTTT.

In its sample, this clonotype was seen many times. This chain connects TRBV25-1 to TRBJ2-1; 14 bases are shared with TRBD2. After removal of 8 bases from V and 6 bases from J, the junction contained 12 bases not matched to a gene. This CDR3 region has 17 residues. The germline V gene encodes CDR1 MGHDK and CDR2 SYGVNS. In DNA form, the CDR3 reads TGTGCCAGCGCTCGACCGGGACTAGCGGGAGCGGGCAATGAGCAGTTCTTC. Translation: CASARPGLAGAGNEQFF.

On this clonotype itself: A much larger clone lies one base from this, so it may be a read error. The genes are TRBV15 and TRBJ1-1; D not resolved. The CDR3 is made up of 15 amino acids. V was clipped by 0 bases and J by 1 base, with 9 bases between them. The germline V gene has CDR1 LNHNV and CDR2 YYDKDF (reference sequence). The CDR3 reads CATSRDGKPNTEAFF. The CDR3 bases are TGTGCCACCAGCAGAGATGGGAAGCCGAACACTGAAGCTTTCTTT.

This clonotype was counted many times. The V and J genes are TRBV7-2 and TRBJ2-3, with D tentatively TRBD2 (5 bases). CDR3 length: 11 residues. Germline V lookup: CDR1 SGHTA, CDR2 FQGNSA. V was shortened by 5 bases and J by 15 bases, with 15 bases between the two germline ends. DNA of the CDR3: TGTGCCAGCAGCGAGGGTCCCCTGGTCTATTTT. It encodes CASSEGPLVYF.

The chain combines TRBV20-1 with TRBJ1-5, with TRBD1 matching over 9 bases. Germline trimming cut 6 bases from V and 6 bases from J; bases unmatched to any gene: 3. The CDR3 has 12 residues. Germline CDR1 and CDR2: DFQATT and SNEGSKA (reference sequence). CDR3 in amino acids: CSAWTGVQPQHF. CDR3 coding DNA: TGCAGTGCCTGGACAGGGGTTCAGCCCCAGCATTTT.

The rearrangement joins TRBV3-1 to TRBJ1-1; D gene ambiguous. Germline loops: CDR1 LGHDT, CDR2 YNNKEL (reference sequence). Trimming stripped 3 bases from V and 4 bases from J, with 15 bases between. The CDR3 length is 15 residues. CDR3 bases: TGTGCCAGCAGCCACCCGGGAAAGGGAGTCACTGAAGCTTTCTTT. Amino acids: CASSHPGKGVTEAFF.